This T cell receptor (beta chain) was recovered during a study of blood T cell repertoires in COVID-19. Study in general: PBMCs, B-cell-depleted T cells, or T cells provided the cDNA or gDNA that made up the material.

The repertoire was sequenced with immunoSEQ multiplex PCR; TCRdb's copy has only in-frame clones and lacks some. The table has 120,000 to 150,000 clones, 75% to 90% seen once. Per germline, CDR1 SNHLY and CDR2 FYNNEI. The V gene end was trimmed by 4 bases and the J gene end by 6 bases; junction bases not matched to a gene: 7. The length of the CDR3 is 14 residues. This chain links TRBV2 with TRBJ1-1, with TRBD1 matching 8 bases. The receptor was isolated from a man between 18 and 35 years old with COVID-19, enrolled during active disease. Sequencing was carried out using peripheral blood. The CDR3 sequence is CASSVSGGRAEAFF. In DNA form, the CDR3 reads TGTGCCAGCAGTGTGTCAGGGGGCCGCGCTGAAGCTTTCTTT.